This passage covers 21 T cell receptor beta chains from one sample sequenced in a study of shared clonotypes between healthy human individuals. The method was immunoSEQ multiplex PCR; TCRdb's version includes in-frame clones alone and lacks a portion of them. This table holds roughly 700,000 clones, around 72% found once. Sequenced sample: memory CD4+ T cells sorted from blood. Subset: CD45RA-negative fraction. The receptors here all came from a woman in her 30s in good health.

Comments on this clone: The sample holds other DNA sequences that translate to the same CDR3. The chain is built from TRBV19 and TRBJ2-7, with 11 bases fitting TRBD1. The germline V gene encodes CDR1 LNHDA and CDR2 SQIVND (reference sequence). The CDR3 totals 12 residues. J gave up 4 bases and V 9 bases, and 2 bases lay outside the gene matches. This CDR3 reads CASGDRGYEQYF. The CDR3 DNA follows: TGTGCCAGCGGGGACAGGGGGTACGAGCAGTACTTC.

The chain employs TRBV2 and TRBJ2-6, with D unclear. The CDR3 runs 15 residues. Germline V gene lookup returns CDR1 SNHLY and CDR2 FYNNEI. The V and J ends lost 7 bases and 0 bases respectively, with 10 bases between them. This CDR3 reads CASMGILSGANVLTF. CDR3 nucleotides: TGTGCCAGCATGGGGATACTCTCTGGGGCCAACGTCCTGACTTTC.

The V call is TRBV10-1, the J call TRBJ2-1, with 10 bases identical to TRBD2. The CDR3 has 20 amino acids. V lost 8 bases and J lost 1; bases outside the gene matches: 20. Germline loops: CDR1 WNHNN, CDR2 SYGVQD (reference sequence). CDR3 protein: CASSPGLAGDHPNSYNEQFF. The DNA of the CDR3 is TGCGCCAGCTCCCCAGGCCTAGCGGGAGATCACCCCAATTCCTACAATGAGCAGTTCTTC.

The rearrangement links TRBV10-3 to TRBJ1-2; weak D call: TRBD1 (5 bases). Germline CDR1 reads ENHRY; CDR2 reads SYGVKD. This CDR3 region has 13 residues. V lost 8 bases, J lost 2 bases, and 12 bases lay in between. CDR3 protein: CAISLQVNYGYTF. CDR3 DNA: TGTGCCATCTCCCTACAGGTGAACTATGGCTACACCTTC.

The chain couples TRBV7-6 to TRBJ1-1, with 7 bases that match TRBD1. CDR1 is SGHVS, CDR2 FNYEAQ, per germline. V dropped 5 bases and J dropped 10; count of bases not matched to a gene: 10. CDR3 length: 13 amino acids. CDR3 amino acids: CASSPVPGQRAFF. The CDR3 nucleotides read TGTGCCAGCAGCCCCGTCCCGGGACAGCGAGCTTTCTTT.

This chain connects TRBV5-1 to TRBJ2-2; D is possibly TRBD1 (5 bases). V lost 0 bases to trimming and J lost 2 bases, with 11 bases between them. Per germline, CDR1 SGHRS and CDR2 YFSETQ. This CDR3 has 16 residues. The CDR3 reads CASSLAVTENTGELFF. CDR3 DNA: TGCGCCAGCAGCTTGGCTGTGACAGAAAACACCGGGGAGCTGTTTTTT.

This chain joins TRBV7-9 and TRBJ2-1, with D perhaps TRBD2 (5 bases). V shed 9 bases and J shed 8 bases, with 14 bases lying between them. This CDR3 has 12 residues. Germline V CDR1 and CDR2: SEHNR, FQNEAQ (reference sequence). CDR3 in DNA: TGTGCCAGTCAGGCGAGGGTTGATGAGCAGTTCTTC. Its protein product is CASQARVDEQFF.

This rearrangement joins TRBV6-1 to TRBJ1-2; tentative D call: TRBD1 (6 bases). The CDR3 has 15 amino acids. V was pared by 7 bases and J by 6 bases, with 21 bases between. The V gene's germline CDR1 is MNHNS and CDR2 SASEGT. The CDR3 DNA reads TGTGCCAGCACGAAACAGGGCCTTGGATTCCATGGCTACACCTTC. The encoded protein is CASTKQGLGFHGYTF.

The chain recombines TRBV15 with TRBJ2-7; D is perhaps TRBD1 (6 bases). The CDR3 totals 15 residues. Germline V gives CDR1 LNHNV, CDR2 YYDKDF (reference sequence). The V gene lost 2 bases and the J gene lost 5 bases, with 16 bases spanning the gap. DNA of the CDR3: TGTGCCACCAGCAGACAGAGGGGGTTAAGTAACGAGCAGTACTTC. This encodes CATSRQRGLSNEQYF.

This clone was detected a few times. V gene TRBV5-4 combines with J gene TRBJ1-5; D ambiguous. The CDR3 contains 17 residues. Germline CDR1 reads SGHNT; CDR2 reads YYREEE (reference sequence). V was cut by 0 bases and J by 2 bases, with 15 bases left in between. CDR3 coding DNA: TGTGCCAGCAGCTTGGGTGGAGGGCCCGCGGGCAATCAGCCCCAGCATTTT. This encodes CASSLGGGPAGNQPQHF.

This rearrangement joins TRBV7-8 to TRBJ2-2, with unresolved D. Germline loops: CDR1 SGHVS, CDR2 FQNEAQ. The CDR3 has 15 residues. The V end was cut by 0 bases, the J end by 2 bases, with 7 bases between. DNA for the CDR3: TGTGCCAGCAGCTTAGCTCGCACTAACACCGGGGAGCTGTTTTTT. This sequence encodes CASSLARTNTGELFF. The full variable domain, its missing parts supplied by reference TRBV7-8 and TRBJ2-2, is GAGVSQSPRYKVAKRGQDVALRCDPISGHVSLFWYQQALGQGPEFLTYFQNEAQLDKSGLPSDRFFAERPEGSVSTLKIQRTQQEDSAVYLCASSLARTNTGELFFGEGSRLTVL.

This clone was found once. V gene TRBV28 combines with J gene TRBJ2-7; 7 bases line up with TRBD2. This CDR3 region has 15 residues. Germline V CDR1 and CDR2: MDHEN, SYDVKM. The junction had 9 bases not matched to a gene; V was cut back by 3 bases and J by 4 bases. This chain's CDR3 is CASSLAGWGGYEQYF. As DNA, the CDR3 is TGTGCCAGCAGTTTGGCCGGATGGGGGGGGTACGAGCAGTACTTC.

J is TRBJ2-5 and V is TRBV5-1; D might be TRBD1 or TRBD2, each matching 6 bases. The CDR3 covers 17 residues. Germline CDR1 and CDR2: SGHRS and YFSETQ. Trimming took off 1 base at V and 0 bases at J, with 16 bases between the two ends. The CDR3 loop reads CASSLSSGANNQETQYF. CDR3 DNA: TGCGCCAGCAGCTTGAGTTCGGGGGCTAATAACCAAGAGACCCAGTACTTC.

This chain uses TRBV18 with TRBJ2-2; D not certain. V lost 0 bases and J lost 5, with 7 bases in between. The germline V gene has CDR1 KGHSH and CDR2 LQKENI. The CDR3 totals 14 residues. CDR3 amino acids: CASSPPGPTGELFF. The CDR3 DNA follows: TGTGCCAGCTCACCACCAGGACCGACCGGGGAGCTGTTTTTT.

This clone was seen ten or more times. The V and J genes are TRBV5-4 and TRBJ2-3, with D possibly TRBD1 on 5 matching bases. V dropped 1 base and J dropped 0 bases, with 15 bases sitting between them. The germline gives CDR1 SGHNT, CDR2 YYREEE (reference sequence). This CDR3 spans 17 amino acids. For the CDR3, the DNA is TGTGCCAGCAGCTTGTGGGGCAGGCACTCTAGCACAGATACGCAGTATTTT. Residues: CASSLWGRHSSTDTQYF.

The V gene is TRBV5-1, the J gene TRBJ2-6; the D is unclear. Germline CDR1 is SGHRS and CDR2 is YFSETQ. Trimming cost V 4 bases and J 0 bases, with 17 bases left between them. The CDR3 extends over 18 amino acids. The CDR3, as DNA: TGCGCCAGCAGCCCCTACTCAACACAAGGCTCTGGGGCCAACGTCCTGACTTTC. It translates to CASSPYSTQGSGANVLTF.

The rearrangement links TRBV7-2 to TRBJ2-7, with D perhaps matching TRBD2 (5 bases). Trimming shortened V by 2 bases and J by 5 bases, and 19 bases separated the two germline ends. CDR1 and CDR2 from the germline V gene are SGHTA and FQGNSA. This CDR3 spans 16 amino acids. In DNA, the CDR3 is TGTGCCAGCAGCTTAAACGCTCTACTAGTTACCCACGAGCAGTACTTC. This sequence encodes CASSLNALLVTHEQYF. The variable domain in full, completed from reference TRBV7-2 and TRBJ2-7, reads GAGVSQSPSNKVTEKGKDVELRCDPISGHTALYWYRQSLGQGLEFLIYFQGNSAPDKSGLPSDRFSAERTGGSVSTLTIQRTQQEDSAVYLCASSLNALLVTHEQYFGPGTRLTVT.

The rearrangement joins TRBV2 to TRBJ1-1; D might be TRBD1 (6 bases). There are 15 residues in the CDR3. V was cut by 7 bases and J by 0 bases, with 15 bases left in between. Germline V CDR1 and CDR2: SNHLY, FYNNEI. The CDR3 DNA follows: TGTGCCAGCAAGGTAGACAGGTATGTGAACACTGAAGCTTTCTTT. This sequence encodes CASKVDRYVNTEAFF.

The table lists this clone with a count of one. Other DNA variants within this sample encode the same CDR3. This chain links TRBV6-1 with TRBJ1-1; D may be TRBD1 (5 bases). Germline loops: CDR1 MNHNS, CDR2 SASEGT. This CDR3 has 14 residues. V lost 4 bases and J lost 2, with 11 bases in between. The CDR3 bases are TGTGCCAGCAGTGGGAGGGGCGGAAACACTGAAGCTTTCTTT. This translates into CASSGRGGNTEAFF.

This chain joins TRBV5-1 and TRBJ1-4; TRBD1 agrees at 7 bases. The CDR3 spans 16 residues. V dropped 3 bases and J dropped 0; count of bases not matched to a gene: 5. Germline CDR1 SGHRS, CDR2 YFSETQ. CDR3 residues: CASSWTGQATNEKLFF. As DNA, the CDR3 is TGCGCCAGCAGCTGGACCGGACAGGCAACTAATGAAAAACTGTTTTTT.

The J gene is TRBJ2-5, the V gene TRBV20-1, with a possible D match to TRBD1 (5 bases). The end of the DNA fits TRBJ2-7 better, so the J call may be wrong. This CDR3 has 11 residues. Germline V gene sequence: CDR1 DFQATT, CDR2 SNEGSKA (reference sequence). As DNA, the CDR3 is TGCAGTGCTAGCTATGGGGCCGAGCAGTACTTC. It codes for CSASYGAEQYF.